In its sample, the clone carrying this TCR beta chain was seen once. The assay was immunoSEQ multiplex PCR, and TCRdb's table has in-frame clones only and misses some. The repertoire holds about 98,000 clones, with roughly 80% as singletons. Germline V gene lookup returns CDR1 SQVTM and CDR2 ANQGSEA. The CDR3 length is 11 residues. The V end lost 6 bases, the J end lost 11 bases, and 14 bases lay between the germline ends. The data were taken from a study of blood T cell repertoires in COVID-19. The wider study: Samples came from the United States, Italy and Spain, spanning acute and convalescent COVID-19.

This TCR derives from a man aged 65 to 85 with active or convalescent COVID-19. Sequences were obtained from peripheral blood. The chain combines TRBV29-1 with TRBJ2-1; D gene uncertain. CDR3 loop: CSVDVQDKQFF. The CDR3 DNA reads as TGCAGCGTAGACGTGCAGGATAAGCAGTTCTTC.